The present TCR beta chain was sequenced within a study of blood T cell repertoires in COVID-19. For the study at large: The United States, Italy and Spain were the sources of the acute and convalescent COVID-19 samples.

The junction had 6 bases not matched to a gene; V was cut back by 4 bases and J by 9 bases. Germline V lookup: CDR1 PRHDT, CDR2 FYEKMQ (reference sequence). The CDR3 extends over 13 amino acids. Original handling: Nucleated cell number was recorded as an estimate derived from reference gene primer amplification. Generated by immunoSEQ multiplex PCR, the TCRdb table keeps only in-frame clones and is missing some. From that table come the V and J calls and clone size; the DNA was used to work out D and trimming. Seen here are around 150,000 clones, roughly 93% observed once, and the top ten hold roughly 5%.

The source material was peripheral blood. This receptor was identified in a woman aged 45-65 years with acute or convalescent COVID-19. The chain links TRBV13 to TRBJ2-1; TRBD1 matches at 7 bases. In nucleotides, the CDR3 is TGTGCCAGCAGCTACAGGGGTCGGGGTGAGCAGTTCTTC. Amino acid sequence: CASSYRGRGEQFF. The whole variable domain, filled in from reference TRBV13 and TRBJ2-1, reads AAGVIQSPRHLIKEKRETATLKCYPIPRHDTVYWYQQGPGQDPQFLISFYEKMQSDKGSIPDRFSAQQFSDYHSELNMSSLELGDSALYFCASSYRGRGEQFFGPGTRLTVL.